The entry below describes one T cell receptor (beta chain). Antigen specificity is unknown. This specimen belongs to a study of identical twins. Findings of the study overall: Within cord blood, abundant beta clonotypes carried fewer insertions, but memory repertoires showed no such trend.

Via MiXCR, TCRdb re-called the 5' RACE reads, giving one row per CDR3 protein. The sample has 470,000 or so distinct CDR3 sequences; 20% to 30% are singletons. CDR1 MNHEY and CDR2 SVGAGI come from the germline V gene. This CDR3 comprises 12 residues. V lost 2 bases and J 5 bases, leaving 6 bases between the germline ends. This sample also appeared in a second study, on T cells expressing NK-cell markers. That investigation notes: Several donors showed these clonotypes also leading the CD3+CD56-NKG2C+ fraction.

The origin of this receptor is a young woman in good health. What was sequenced was CD4+ T cells sorted from blood. The chain is built from TRBV6-5 and TRBJ2-5; no firm D call. CDR3 residues: CASSYEGETQYF. In DNA form, the CDR3 reads TGTGCCAGCAGTTACGAAGGGGAGACCCAGTACTTC.